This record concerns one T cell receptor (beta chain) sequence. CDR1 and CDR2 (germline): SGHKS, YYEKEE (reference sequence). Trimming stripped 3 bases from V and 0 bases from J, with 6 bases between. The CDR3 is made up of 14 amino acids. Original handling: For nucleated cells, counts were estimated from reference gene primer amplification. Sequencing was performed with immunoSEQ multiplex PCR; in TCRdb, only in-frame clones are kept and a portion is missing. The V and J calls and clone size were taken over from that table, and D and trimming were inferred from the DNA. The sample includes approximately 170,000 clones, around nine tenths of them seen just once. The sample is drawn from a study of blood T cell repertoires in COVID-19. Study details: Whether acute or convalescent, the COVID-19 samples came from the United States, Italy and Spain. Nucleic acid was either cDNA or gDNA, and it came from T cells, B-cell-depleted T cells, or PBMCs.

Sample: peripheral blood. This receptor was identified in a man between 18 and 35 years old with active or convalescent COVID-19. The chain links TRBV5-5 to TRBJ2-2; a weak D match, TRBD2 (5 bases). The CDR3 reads CASSYGTNTGELFF. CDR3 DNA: TGTGCCAGCAGCTACGGGACGAACACCGGGGAGCTGTTTTTT.